The clone carrying this TCR beta chain was counted between two and nine times. Its antigen is currently unknown. V lost 1 base and J lost 3, with 11 bases in between. Per the germline V gene, CDR1 is SGHVS and CDR2 is FNYEAQ. The CDR3 contains 15 residues. The data were taken from a study of T cell repertoires in cytomegalovirus infection. Study-wide background: Recently identified HLA-C-restricted CMV epitopes were used, and well-studied HLA-B-restricted CMV epitopes were used as well. Whole-study findings and limits: Ex vivo responses were dominated by HLA-C-restricted CMV-specific TCR beta clonotypes.

TCRdb recomputed calls from the reads with MiXCR, one row per CDR3 protein. The data hold about 830,000 distinct CDR3 sequences, with approximately 30% observed a single time. The chain uses TRBV7-6 and TRBJ2-3; unclear D gene. Specimen: cultured CD8+ T cells from PBMCs, collected from culture after CMV antigen stimulation. The sequence was collected from a human donor in good health (CMV status not recorded). Some clones in this sample may be carry-over from other donors' samples. The CDR3 sequence is CASSLDPSSTDTQYF. CDR3 nucleotides: TGTGCCAGCAGCTTAGATCCCAGCTCTACAGATACGCAGTATTTT.